This TCR beta chain appears in the sequencing data of a study of T cells in Graves' hyperthyroidism and ophthalmopathy. This clonotype was seen repeatedly, ten times or more. What was amplified from RNA transcripts were TCR beta CDR3 regions. Using the HTBI primer set, a first-round RT-PCR was run on the TCR CDR3. TCRdb reprocessed the multiplex PCR reads via MiXCR and lists one record per CDR3 protein. The table shows about 680,000 distinct CDR3 sequences, with 35% occurring only once. V was clipped by 4 bases and J by 7 bases, with 19 bases between them. Germline CDR1 and CDR2: SGHTA and FQGNSA. This CDR3 has 15 residues.

Sample: blood. The receptor was isolated from a woman in her thirties or forties with Graves' hyperthyroidism. V usage is TRBV7-2 and J usage is TRBJ1-2, with D possibly TRBD1 on 5 matching bases. CDR3 sequence reads: CASSSSTGGVGGYTF. The CDR3 DNA follows: TGTGCCAGCAGCTCAAGTACAGGAGGCGTAGGTGGCTACACCTTC.